Below are 7 T cell receptor beta chains sequenced from a single sample in a study of blood T cell repertoires in COVID-19 (dated by TCRdb to 2018 to 2020). Library construction relied on the immunoSEQ multiplex PCR assay. TCRdb took this table from immuneACCESS and kept in-frame rearrangements with V and J called. Such tables lack part of the clones; where checked against another copy, unresolved V genes explain under half of the gap, and the rest is unexplained. For this sample the table gives about 150,000 clones, of which over 70% were detected only once. The ten largest make up approximately 0.5% of the sample. The material sequenced was peripheral blood. The receptors shown here come from a man in his 60s with acute or convalescent COVID-19.

This chain uses TRBV29-1 with TRBJ1-5, with 9 bases that match TRBD1. Trimming cost V 5 bases and J 6 bases; bases outside gene matches: 11. This CDR3 has 15 amino acids. Germline V gene sequence: CDR1 SQVTM, CDR2 ANQGSEA. The CDR3, as DNA: TGCAGCGTTAAACAGGGGGCTGGGTTCTTTCAGCCCCAGCATTTT. As protein: CSVKQGAGFFQPQHF.

The chain combines TRBV12-3 or TRBV12-4 with TRBJ2-7, with 9 bases fitting TRBD1. The CDR3 consists of 13 residues. V lost 6 bases and J lost 6; bases outside the gene matches: 6. The CDR3, as DNA: TGTGCCAGCAGACTGACAGGGGGGCTCGAGCAGTACTTC. Translated, it gives CASRLTGGLEQYF.

The V gene is TRBV6-5, the J gene TRBJ1-6, with D perhaps matching TRBD1 (5 bases). The V and J ends lost 0 bases and 8 bases respectively, with 11 bases between them. The germline CDR1 and CDR2 sequences are MNHEY and SVGAGI. The CDR3 loop spans 15 amino acids. CDR3 protein: CASSYSGLDHSPLHF. The DNA for the CDR3 is TGTGCCAGCAGTTACTCGGGGCTAGATCATTCACCCCTCCACTTT.

As DNA, the CDR3 is TGTGCCAGCAGCTTGGCCACATTCTACGAGCAGTACTTC. Its translation: CASSLATFYEQYF. V usage is TRBV5-6 and J usage is TRBJ2-7; D ambiguous. V was trimmed by 0 bases and J by 3 bases, leaving 7 bases between them. CDR3 size: 13 residues. Per germline, CDR1 SGHDT and CDR2 YYEEEE.

CDR3 sequence (DNA): TGTGCCAGTAGTAACGGCGGGGCCGGGTCCGGGGAGCTGTTTTTT. Translated: CASSNGGAGSGELFF. The chain uses TRBV19 and TRBJ2-2; tentatively, D is TRBD2 (6 bases). Germline V lookup: CDR1 LNHDA, CDR2 SQIVND (reference sequence). V was pared by 4 bases and J by 6 bases, with 15 bases between. This CDR3 spans 15 amino acids.

V and J are TRBV7-2 and TRBJ2-3, with 11 bases that match TRBD2. J gave up 6 bases and V 5 bases, and 10 bases lay outside the gene matches. CDR1 and CDR2 (germline): SGHTA, FQGNSA. The CDR3 is made up of 16 amino acids. CDR3 protein: CASSQTGLAVGDTQYF. DNA of the CDR3: TGTGCCAGCAGCCAGACGGGACTAGCGGTAGGGGATACGCAGTATTTT. Supplemented by reference TRBV7-2 and TRBJ2-3, the full variable domain reads GAGVSQSPSNKVTEKGKDVELRCDPISGHTALYWYRQSLGQGLEFLIYFQGNSAPDKSGLPSDRFSAERTGGSVSTLTIQRTQQEDSAVYLCASSQTGLAVGDTQYFGPGTRLTVL.

The chain has TRBV27 and TRBJ2-2; no clear D. V was cut by 5 bases and J by 6 bases, with 10 bases left in between. The V gene's germline CDR1 is MNHEY and CDR2 SMNVEV (reference sequence). The CDR3 loop spans 13 amino acids. The CDR3 DNA follows: TGTGCCAGCAGTCCCTACCGGGCCGGGGAGCTGTTTTTT. Translation gives CASSPYRAGELFF.